This T cell receptor beta chain was identified during a study of spatial heterogeneity in lung cancer. Study information: There were consistently more beta-chain sequences detected than alpha-chain sequences.

About this clonotype itself: The germline gene is not matched at one end of the junction; a read error may be the cause.

The sample's time point: sample taken at primary tumor resection. The sequenced material consisted of unsorted whole RNA from tumor, nontumor lung or frozen PBMC. TCRdb re-derived calls from the 5' RACE reads in MiXCR, one entry per CDR3 protein. The table shows roughly 60,000 distinct CDR3 sequences, with approximately 8.9% occurring only once. The CDR3 covers 15 residues. Looked up from germline, CDR1 is SGHDT and CDR2 is YYEEEE. Sequenced material: PBMCs, taken at surgery. V and J are TRBV5-6 and TRBJ2-1, with D possibly being TRBD1 or TRBD2 (6 bases each). The TCR was taken from a female donor with early-stage non-small cell lung cancer. CDR3 protein: CVSSQTGASYNEQFF. As DNA, the CDR3 is TGTGTCAGCAGCCAAACGGGGGCTTCGTACAATGAGCAGTTCTTC. The full variable domain, completed using reference TRBV5-6 and TRBJ2-1, is DAGVTQSPTHLIKTRGQQVTLRCSPKSGHDTVSWYQQALGQGPQFIFQYYEEEERQRGNFPDRFSGHQFPNYSSELNVNALLLGDSALYLCVSSQTGASYNEQFFGPGTRLTVL.